This T cell receptor (beta chain) was captured by sequencing in a study of somatic mutations in cytotoxic T cells in rheumatoid arthritis. Study as a whole: Blood samples of roughly 29 ml were drawn from patients (in EDTA) right after diagnosis and before any treatment. Whole-study findings and limits: Slight TRBV07 underrepresentation in rheumatoid arthritis patients went unadjusted for multiple comparisons. Antigens targeted by the expanded CD8+ clones were unknown.

The assay was immunoSEQ multiplex PCR, and TCRdb's table has in-frame clones only and misses some. The data contain about 23,000 clones, about four fifths of them singletons. The CDR3 covers 11 residues. Trimming removed 6 bases at V and 9 bases at J, with 9 bases between. Germline V gene sequence: CDR1 SEHNR, CDR2 FQNEAQ (reference sequence). A note on this clone: Antigen unknown.

The clonotype was recovered from an adult with rheumatoid arthritis. The chain carries TRBV7-9 and TRBJ2-1, with a tentative D call TRBD2 (5 bases). Source material: CD8+ T cells sorted from blood. This CDR3 is CASSWAGEQFF. The CDR3 DNA is TGTGCCAGCAGTTGGGCGGGTGAGCAGTTCTTC.